The 29 T cell receptor beta chains below come from one sample, sequenced in a study of CD8 T cells in Susac syndrome. cDNA came from about 0.5 to 1 ug RNA primed by random hexamers. TCRdb analysed the immunoSEQ multiplex PCR reads with MiXCR anew, one entry per CDR3 protein. The sample yields 150,000 or so distinct CDR3 sequences, approximately 95% seen once. The sequenced material came from CD4+ T cells from PBMCs. The receptor set was obtained from a human donor with Susac syndrome.

The chain combines TRBV30 with TRBJ1-2; 7 nucleotides match TRBD1. Germline lookup yields CDR1 GTSNPN and CDR2 SVGIG (reference sequence). V lost 1 base and J lost 6; bases outside the gene matches: 11. The CDR3 contains 15 residues. CDR3 in amino acids: CAWSGEGGGMDGYTF. The CDR3 DNA is TGTGCCTGGAGTGGTGAAGGGGGCGGAATGGATGGCTACACCTTC.

This chain joins TRBV29-1 and TRBJ1-2; D possibly corresponds to TRBD1 (5 bases). The CDR3 is made up of 13 amino acids. Between the trimmed V and J ends, which lost 7 bases and 8 bases, there was a span of 20 bases. The germline CDR1 and CDR2 sequences are SQVTM and ANQGSEA. CDR3 sequence: CSAGTGTTEGYTF. DNA for the CDR3: TGCAGCGCTGGGACCGGAACGACTGAGGGCTACACCTTC. Supplemented by reference TRBV29-1 and TRBJ1-2, the full variable domain reads SAVISQKPSRDICQRGTSLTIQCQVDSQVTMMFWYRQQPGQSLTLIATANQGSEATYESGFVIDKFPISRPNLTFSTLTVSNMSPEDSSIYLCSAGTGTTEGYTFGSGTRLTVV.

This clonotype was observed a single time. This sequence joins TRBV2 and TRBJ2-2; 9 positions agree with TRBD1. V was pared by 7 bases and J by 3 bases, with 6 bases of the junction left unmatched. CDR3 length: 15 residues. Germline assignment: CDR1 SNHLY and CDR2 FYNNEI. The CDR3 nucleotides read TGTGCCAGCAACGGACAGGGGATCCACACCGGGGAGCTGTTTTTT. It specifies CASNGQGIHTGELFF.

This chain links TRBV9 with TRBJ1-2; the D gene is possibly TRBD1 (5 bases). The CDR3 runs to 14 residues. Germline CDR1 reads SGDLS; CDR2 reads YYNGEE. V dropped 4 bases and J dropped 8 bases, with 18 bases sitting between them. The CDR3 reads CASSNSGALRGYTF. The DNA for the CDR3 is TGTGCCAGCAGCAACTCCGGGGCCCTTAGGGGCTACACCTTC.

This chain uses TRBV29-1 with TRBJ1-1, with D perhaps matching TRBD1 (6 bases). Germline assignment: CDR1 SQVTM and CDR2 ANQGSEA. The CDR3 runs to 13 residues. Trimming removed 1 base at V and 1 base at J, with 7 bases between. The CDR3: CSVEVGQNTEAFF. CDR3 DNA: TGCAGCGTTGAAGTGGGACAGAACACTGAAGCTTTCTTT. Full variable domain (outside the CDR3, taken from reference TRBV29-1 and TRBJ1-1): SAVISQKPSRDICQRGTSLTIQCQVDSQVTMMFWYRQQPGQSLTLIATANQGSEATYESGFVIDKFPISRPNLTFSTLTVSNMSPEDSSIYLCSVEVGQNTEAFFGQGTRLTVV.

This CDR3 reads CATSDFDVYGVSGELFF. CDR3 sequence (DNA): TGTGCCACCAGTGATTTTGACGTCTATGGCGTTAGCGGGGAGCTGTTTTTT. The chain links TRBV24-1 to TRBJ2-2; D unresolved. The V end lost 1 base, the J end lost 7 bases, and 18 bases lay between the germline ends. The CDR3 has 17 residues. The germline CDR1 and CDR2 sequences are KGHDR and SFDVKD.

CDR3 DNA: TGTGCCAGCAGCTTCAGGGGATGGGGAGAGACCCAGTACTTC. Translated, it gives CASSFRGWGETQYF. This chain joins TRBV11-2 and TRBJ2-5, with D perhaps matching TRBD1 (6 bases). The CDR3 has 14 residues. Per the germline V gene, CDR1 is SGHAT and CDR2 is FQNNGV. The V end lost 3 bases, the J end lost 4 bases, and 12 bases lay between the germline ends.

The genes are TRBV28 and TRBJ1-6; no definite D call. The germline V and J ends were trimmed by 3 bases and 14 bases, with 11 bases remaining between them. The CDR3 has 12 amino acids. The germline V gene has CDR1 MDHEN and CDR2 SYDVKM. This CDR3 is CASSFPSWALHF. CDR3 coding DNA: TGTGCCAGCAGTTTCCCCAGTTGGGCCCTCCACTTT.

The chain carries TRBV29-1 and TRBJ1-2; D is ambiguous. Germline-derived CDR1 and CDR2 are SQVTM and ANQGSEA. Trimming took off 3 bases at V and 7 bases at J, with 12 bases between the two ends. CDR3 length equals 12 residues. In nucleotides, the CDR3 is TGCAGCGTTGAGGTTAACGAGGGTGGCTACACCTTC. The encoded protein is CSVEVNEGGYTF.

This chain uses TRBV27 with TRBJ2-7; 7 nucleotides line up with TRBD2. V shed 4 bases, J shed 6 bases, and the junction held 12 bases outside the gene matches. The CDR3 covers 15 residues. In germline, CDR1 is MNHEY, CDR2 SMNVEV (reference sequence). CDR3 nucleotide sequence: TGTGCCAGCAGTTCCACGTCGGGCGGGAGCAGCGAGCAGTACTTC. This codes for CASSSTSGGSSEQYF.

The rearrangement uses TRBV10-3 and TRBJ2-1, with D maybe TRBD2 (5 bases). The CDR3 extends over 12 amino acids. Germline CDR1 ENHRY, CDR2 SYGVKD. Trimming took 4 bases from V and 7 from J, leaving 8 bases between them. This CDR3 reads CAISGRENEQFF. DNA for the CDR3: TGTGCCATCAGTGGACGGGAAAATGAGCAGTTCTTC.

The rearrangement uses TRBV24-1 and TRBJ2-5, with D hard to call. Germline V gene lookup returns CDR1 KGHDR and CDR2 SFDVKD. The CDR3 contains 14 residues. V lost 5 bases and J lost 1, with 10 bases in between. The CDR3 DNA reads as TGTGCCACCAGTGCCCTTGACACCCAAGAGACCCAGTACTTC. It specifies CATSALDTQETQYF.

Of note for this clonotype: Germline and junction disagree at one end, which may indicate a read error. The chain combines TRBV7-9 with TRBJ2-1; unclear D gene. The CDR3 contains 8 residues. Germline loops: CDR1 SEHNR, CDR2 FQNEAQ (reference sequence). This CDR3 reads CASSLTSF. The CDR3 coding sequence is TGTGCCAGCAGCCTAACATCCTTC.

V and J are TRBV20-1 and TRBJ2-5, with 7 bases that match TRBD2. The CDR3 has 16 residues. Germline V gene sequence: CDR1 DFQATT, CDR2 SNEGSKA (reference sequence). V lost 3 bases to trimming and J lost 3 bases; unmatched junction nucleotides: 13. CDR3 DNA: TGCAGTGCTAGTTGGAGAGGAGGGACTATTAAAGAGACCCAGTACTTC. This translates into CSASWRGGTIKETQYF.

V is TRBV15 and J is TRBJ2-5; unclear D gene. V was cut by 1 base and J by 5 bases, with 14 bases left in between. The CDR3 has 15 residues. Germline-derived CDR1 and CDR2 are LNHNV and YYDKDF (reference sequence). CDR3 sequence (DNA): TGTGCCACCAGCAGAGCCAAACACCCCCAGGAGACCCAGTACTTC. Protein sequence: CATSRAKHPQETQYF.

The rearrangement links TRBV27 to TRBJ2-2, with 9 positions matching TRBD1. With 2 bases clipped from V and 4 bases from J, the junction kept 8 bases outside the gene matches. The CDR3 length is 17 residues. Germline values: CDR1 MNHEY, CDR2 SMNVEV (reference sequence). In nucleotides, the CDR3 is TGTGCCAGCAGTTTAAGGGGACAGGGTTACGGCACCGGGGAGCTGTTTTTT. This gives the protein CASSLRGQGYGTGELFF.

The V and J genes are TRBV20-1 and TRBJ1-5; D is perhaps TRBD1 (5 bases). From germline, CDR1 is DFQATT and CDR2 SNEGSKA (reference sequence). The CDR3 loop spans 15 amino acids. V was pared by 1 base and J by 4 bases, with 14 bases between. The CDR3 reads CSARAGAAQNQPQHF. DNA for the CDR3: TGCAGTGCTAGAGCCGGGGCCGCTCAAAATCAGCCCCAGCATTTT.

V gene TRBV30 combines with J gene TRBJ2-3; D not resolved. CDR1 is GTSNPN, CDR2 SVGIG, per germline (reference sequence). This CDR3 has 12 amino acids. With 2 bases removed from V and 2 bases from J, the gap between germline ends came to 5 bases. In DNA, the CDR3 is TGTGCCTGGAGTAGGTACACAGATACGCAGTATTTT. Its protein product is CAWSRYTDTQYF. The entire variable domain, with the rest obtained from reference TRBV30 and TRBJ2-3, is as follows: SQTIHQWPATLVQPVGSPLSLECTVEGTSNPNLYWYRQAAGRGLQLLFYSVGIGQISSEVPQNLSASRPQDRQFILSSKKLLLSDSGFYLCAWSRYTDTQYFGPGTRLTVL.

This chain uses TRBV5-6 with TRBJ2-7, with 9 nucleotides matching TRBD1. V shed 4 bases, J shed 5 bases, and the junction held 4 bases outside the gene matches. The CDR3 is made up of 13 amino acids. Per germline, CDR1 SGHDT and CDR2 YYEEEE. The CDR3 protein is CASSGRTGDEQYF. In DNA form, the CDR3 reads TGTGCCAGCAGCGGTCGGACAGGGGACGAGCAGTACTTC.

The chain is built from TRBV6-1 and TRBJ2-7; D remains unclear. Germline values: CDR1 MNHNS, CDR2 SASEGT. With 3 bases removed from V and 0 bases from J, the gap between germline ends came to 3 bases. The CDR3 spans 12 residues. This CDR3 is CASSDYSYEQYV. The CDR3 region has the DNA TGTGCCAGCAGTGATTACTCCTACGAGCAGTACGTC.

This sequence joins TRBV19 and TRBJ1-2; a weak D match, TRBD1 (5 bases). V was cut by 9 bases and J by 5 bases, with 13 bases left in between. Germline CDR1 LNHDA, CDR2 SQIVND (reference sequence). There are 12 residues in the CDR3. The CDR3 region has the DNA TGTGCCAGCCTCAGGGAAAATTATGGCTACACCTTC. The encoded protein is CASLRENYGYTF.

V gene TRBV29-1 combines with J gene TRBJ2-5; D is uncertain. Germline V CDR1 and CDR2: SQVTM, ANQGSEA. Trimming cost V 3 bases and J 1 base, with 9 bases left between them. CDR3 length: 13 residues. CDR3 bases: TGCAGCGTTGATCTGGGCCTCCAAGAGACCCAGTACTTC. It codes for CSVDLGLQETQYF.

The V and J genes are TRBV28 and TRBJ2-1; 8 bases map to TRBD1. Germline CDR1 MDHEN, CDR2 SYDVKM. This CDR3 comprises 12 residues. Trimming at V came to 2 bases and at J to 12 bases, leaving 3 bases not matched to a gene. The CDR3 region has the DNA TGTGCCAGCAGTTTACCCGGGACAGGGCAGTTCTTC. Translation gives CASSLPGTGQFF.

The chain couples TRBV7-3 to TRBJ2-3; 7 positions match TRBD2. Germline values: CDR1 SGHTA, CDR2 FQGTGA. This CDR3 is 16 amino acids long. V shed 4 bases and J 4 bases; nucleotides not matched to a gene: 11. Here the CDR3 reads CASSSFGGSSADTQYF. As DNA, the CDR3 is TGTGCCAGCAGCTCCTTTGGCGGGAGTTCGGCAGATACGCAGTATTTT.

The chain carries TRBV7-8 and TRBJ2-7; D might be TRBD2 (5 bases). V was trimmed by 3 bases and J by 3 bases, leaving 12 bases between them. Germline loops: CDR1 SGHVS, CDR2 FQNEAQ. The CDR3 extends over 14 amino acids. The CDR3 DNA is TGTGCCAGCAGCTTCGATAAAGCGGTCTACGAGCAGTACTTC. Protein product: CASSFDKAVYEQYF.

The chain couples TRBV27 to TRBJ2-5; TRBD1 matches at 11 bases. Looked up from germline, CDR1 is MNHEY and CDR2 is SMNVEV (reference sequence). The CDR3 is 14 amino acids. Losses at the gene ends were 6 bases for V and 5 bases for J; bases not matched to a gene: 5. The CDR3 DNA sequence: TGTGCCAGCAGGAGAGGACAGGGGGCCGAGACCCAGTACTTC. This sequence encodes CASRRGQGAETQYF.

The chain employs TRBV6-2 or TRBV6-3 and TRBJ1-2; tentatively, D is TRBD1 (5 bases). The V gene lost 0 bases and the J gene lost 2 bases, with 10 bases spanning the gap. The CDR3 totals 15 residues. Germline V gene data show CDR1 as MNHEY and CDR2 as SVGEGT. CDR3 residues: CASSYSDTGNYGYTF. CDR3 sequence (DNA): TGTGCCAGCAGTTACTCCGATACAGGAAACTATGGCTACACCTTC.

The chain has TRBV28 and TRBJ1-1; maybe TRBD1 (5 bases). The CDR3 covers 15 residues. The V and J ends lost 6 bases and 0 bases respectively, with 14 bases between them. Per the germline V gene, CDR1 is MDHEN and CDR2 is SYDVKM. The CDR3 coding sequence is TGTGCCAGCAGCCCCACCCCAGGGTTGAACACTGAAGCTTTCTTT. Its protein product is CASSPTPGLNTEAFF.

The chain recombines TRBV20-1 with TRBJ1-2; D is perhaps TRBD1 (5 bases). V was cut by 3 bases and J by 0 bases, with 8 bases left in between. The CDR3 is made up of 13 amino acids. The V gene's germline CDR1 is DFQATT and CDR2 SNEGSKA (reference sequence). This CDR3 reads CSARGGANYGYTF. The CDR3 DNA follows: TGCAGTGCTAGGGGGGGAGCTAACTATGGCTACACCTTC.